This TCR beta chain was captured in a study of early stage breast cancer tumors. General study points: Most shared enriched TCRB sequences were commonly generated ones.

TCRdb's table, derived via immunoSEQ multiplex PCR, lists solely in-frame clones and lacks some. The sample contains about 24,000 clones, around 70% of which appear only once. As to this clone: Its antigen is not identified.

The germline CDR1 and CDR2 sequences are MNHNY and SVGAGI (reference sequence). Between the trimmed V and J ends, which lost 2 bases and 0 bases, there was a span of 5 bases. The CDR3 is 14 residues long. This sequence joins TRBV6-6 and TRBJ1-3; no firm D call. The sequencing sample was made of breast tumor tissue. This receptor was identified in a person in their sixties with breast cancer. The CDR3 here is CASSYDFSGNTIYF. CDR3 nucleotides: TGTGCCAGCAGTTACGACTTCTCTGGAAACACCATATATTTT.